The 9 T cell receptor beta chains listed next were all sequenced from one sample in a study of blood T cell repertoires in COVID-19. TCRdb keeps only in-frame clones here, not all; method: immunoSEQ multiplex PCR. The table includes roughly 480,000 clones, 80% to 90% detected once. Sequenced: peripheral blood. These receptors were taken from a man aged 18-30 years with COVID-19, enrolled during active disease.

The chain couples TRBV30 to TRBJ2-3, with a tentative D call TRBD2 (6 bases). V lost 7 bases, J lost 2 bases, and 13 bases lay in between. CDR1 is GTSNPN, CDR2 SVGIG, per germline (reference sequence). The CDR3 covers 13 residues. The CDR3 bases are TGTGCCTCTGGGGCGGGATCCACAGATACGCAGTATTTT. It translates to CASGAGSTDTQYF.

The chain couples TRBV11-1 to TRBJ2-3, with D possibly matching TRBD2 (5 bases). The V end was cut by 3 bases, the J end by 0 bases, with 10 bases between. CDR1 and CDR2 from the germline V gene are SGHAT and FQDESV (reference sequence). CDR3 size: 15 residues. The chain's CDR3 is CASSLEVESTDTQYF. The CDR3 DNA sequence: TGTGCCAGCAGCTTGGAGGTGGAGAGCACAGATACGCAGTATTTT.

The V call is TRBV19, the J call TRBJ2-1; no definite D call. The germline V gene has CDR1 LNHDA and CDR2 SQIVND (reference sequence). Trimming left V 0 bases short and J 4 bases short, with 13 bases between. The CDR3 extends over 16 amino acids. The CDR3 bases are TGTGCCAGTAGTATAGATCAGGTGCAGGCGTACAATGAGCAGTTCTTC. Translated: CASSIDQVQAYNEQFF.

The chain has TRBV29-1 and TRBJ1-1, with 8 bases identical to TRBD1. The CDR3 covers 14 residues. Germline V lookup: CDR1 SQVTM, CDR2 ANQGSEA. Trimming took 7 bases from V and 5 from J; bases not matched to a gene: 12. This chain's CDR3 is CSAAQGARRTEAFF. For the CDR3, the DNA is TGCAGCGCTGCCCAGGGGGCGCGGAGAACTGAAGCTTTCTTT. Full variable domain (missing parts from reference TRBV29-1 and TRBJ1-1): SAVISQKPSRDICQRGTSLTIQCQVDSQVTMMFWYRQQPGQSLTLIATANQGSEATYESGFVIDKFPISRPNLTFSTLTVSNMSPEDSSIYLCSAAQGARRTEAFFGQGTRLTVV.

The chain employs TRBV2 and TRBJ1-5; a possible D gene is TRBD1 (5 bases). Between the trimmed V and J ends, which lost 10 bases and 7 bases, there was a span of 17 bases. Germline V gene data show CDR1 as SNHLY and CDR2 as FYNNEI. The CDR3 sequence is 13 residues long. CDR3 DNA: TGTGCCATGAGCCAAGGGAACAGGCAGCCCCAGCATTTT. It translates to CAMSQGNRQPQHF.

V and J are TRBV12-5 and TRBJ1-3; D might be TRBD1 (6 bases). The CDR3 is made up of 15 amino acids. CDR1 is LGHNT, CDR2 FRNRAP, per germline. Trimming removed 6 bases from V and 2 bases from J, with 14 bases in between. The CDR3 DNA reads TGTGCTAGTGGGTCCATAGGGGGTACTGGAAACACCATATATTTT. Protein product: CASGSIGGTGNTIYF.

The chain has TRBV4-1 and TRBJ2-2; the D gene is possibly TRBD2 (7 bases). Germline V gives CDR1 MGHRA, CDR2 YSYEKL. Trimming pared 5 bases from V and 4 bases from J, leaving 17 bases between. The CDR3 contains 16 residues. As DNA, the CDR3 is TGCGCCAGCAGCTTTTTTGGGGGGGCTGGCACCGGGGAGCTGTTTTTT. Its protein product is CASSFFGGAGTGELFF.

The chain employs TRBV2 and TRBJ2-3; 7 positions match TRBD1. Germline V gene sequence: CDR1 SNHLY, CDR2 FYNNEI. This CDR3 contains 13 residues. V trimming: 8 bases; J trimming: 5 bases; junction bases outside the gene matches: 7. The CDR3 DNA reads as TGTGCCAGCCAAGGGGGCCCACAAGATACGCAGTATTTT. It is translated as CASQGGPQDTQYF.

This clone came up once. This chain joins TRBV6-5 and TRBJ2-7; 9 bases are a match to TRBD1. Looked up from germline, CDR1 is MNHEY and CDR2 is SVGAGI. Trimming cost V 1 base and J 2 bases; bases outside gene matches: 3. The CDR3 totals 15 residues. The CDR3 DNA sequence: TGTGCCAGCAGTTACTACGGGACAGGGACCTACGAGCAGTACTTC. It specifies CASSYYGTGTYEQYF.